The table lists the clone carrying this T cell receptor (beta chain) with many counts. Antigen: not known. The read finishes 3 residues shy of the CDR3 end, and the germline J gene is used to complete it. This specimen includes other DNA sequences encoding the same CDR3. The data derive from a study of T cell clonality in common variable immunodeficiency. General observations from the study: Common variable immunodeficiency TCR beta sequences reportedly had fewer deletions and N-nucleotide insertions.

The method was immunoSEQ multiplex PCR; TCRdb's version includes in-frame clones alone and lacks a portion of them. The data show about 42,000 clones, with none appearing a single time. V lost 5 bases and J lost 1, with 8 bases in between. The CDR3 covers 13 residues. CDR1 and CDR2 from the germline V gene are SEHNR and FQNEAQ (reference sequence). The TCR originated in a person aged 18 to 70 in good health. This sequence joins TRBV7-9 and TRBJ1-2; possibly TRBD1 for D (5 bases). Input material: peripheral blood mononuclear cells. The chain's CDR3 is CASSQDSNYGYTF. CDR3 DNA, as far as it was read: TGTGCCAGCAGCCAAGACAGTAACTATGGC.